This T cell receptor (beta chain) was identified during a study of breast tumors, draining lymph nodes, adjacent tissues. Axillary draining lymph nodes of breast cancer patients supplied the node samples. This clonotype was seen ten or more times. TCRdb recomputed calls from the multiplex PCR reads with MiXCR, one row per CDR3 protein. The repertoire has about 300,000 distinct CDR3 sequences, around 30% of them found once; the top ten carry about 1.2%. This TCR derives from a female donor with breast cancer. Some clones in this sample may be carry-over from other donors' samples. The sequenced sample consisted of axillary lymph node tissue.

CDR3: CASSRLAGPFNEQFF. The CDR3 region has the DNA TGTGCCAGCAGCCGACTAGCGGGACCGTTCAATGAGCAGTTCTTC. The chain uses TRBV7-2 and TRBJ2-1; TRBD2 agrees at 11 bases. V lost 5 bases and J lost 6; bases outside the gene matches: 6. Germline assignment: CDR1 SGHTA and CDR2 FQGNSA. The CDR3 contains 15 residues.